Shown below are 22 T cell receptor beta chains from a single sample sequenced in a study of Graves' ophthalmopathy and Graves' hyperthyroidism. Scientists amplified the TCR beta CDR3 regions from RNA transcripts. The library came from an HTBI-primed first-round RT-PCR and a second-round multiplex PCR. Via MiXCR, TCRdb re-called the multiplex PCR reads, giving one row per CDR3 protein. The table has hundreds of thousands of distinct CDR3 sequences, more than 20% seen once. Material: peripheral blood. The receptors shown here come from a woman under 30 with stable Graves' hyperthyroidism.

V is TRBV6-5 and J is TRBJ2-7; D remains unclear. The CDR3 runs 14 residues. V was clipped by 0 bases and J by 2 bases, with 8 bases between them. CDR1 is MNHEY, CDR2 SVGAGI, per germline. CDR3 DNA: TGTGCCAGCAGTTACTCGAAAGGCGCCTACGAGCAGTACTTC. Amino acid sequence: CASSYSKGAYEQYF.

The J gene is TRBJ1-1, the V gene TRBV11-2; 9 nucleotides line up with TRBD1. This CDR3 has 19 amino acids. CDR1 SGHAT and CDR2 FQNNGV come from the germline V gene. With 3 bases clipped from V and 4 bases from J, the junction kept 18 bases outside the gene matches. CDR3 sequence: CASSFPPRINRGLSTEAFF. CDR3 nucleotides: TGTGCCAGCAGCTTTCCCCCAAGGATAAACAGGGGGCTGAGCACTGAAGCTTTCTTT.

This clonotype was counted many times. This rearrangement joins TRBV5-1 to TRBJ2-7; 10 nucleotides line up with TRBD1. CDR1 and CDR2 (germline): SGHRS, YFSETQ. CDR3 length: 14 residues. Unmatched junction bases numbered 2, after V lost 3 bases and J lost 2 bases. The CDR3: CASSSGQGAYEQYF. CDR3 sequence (DNA): TGCGCCAGCAGCTCTGGACAGGGGGCCTACGAGCAGTACTTC.

This clonotype was counted at least ten times. The V gene is TRBV24-1, the J gene TRBJ2-5; D tentatively reads TRBD1 or TRBD2 (5 bases each). Trimming removed 6 bases at V and 2 bases at J, with 12 bases between. The CDR3 sequence is 14 residues long. Germline assignment: CDR1 KGHDR and CDR2 SFDVKD. The CDR3, as DNA: TGTGCCACCAGTCCCCGGGACGGACAAGAGACCCAGTACTTC. This translates into CATSPRDGQETQYF.

This clonotype was detected ten times or more. The chain couples TRBV12-3 or TRBV12-4 to TRBJ1-1; TRBD1 is a possible D gene (6 bases). The CDR3 runs to 14 residues. Deletions cut 6 bases from V and 4 bases from J, with 15 bases between. The CDR3 region has the DNA TGTGCCAGCAGGCTTCCCAGGGGAACCACTGAAGCTTTCTTT. Its protein product is CASRLPRGTTEAFF.

This clonotype has more than one count but fewer than ten. The V gene is TRBV19, the J gene TRBJ2-2; TRBD1 aligns across 9 bases. The V segment lost 1 base and the J segment 5 bases; nucleotides outside the gene matches: 8. Germline V gives CDR1 LNHDA, CDR2 SQIVND (reference sequence). CDR3 length: 17 amino acids. The CDR3 reads CASSIVPTGGRTGELFF. CDR3 nucleotide sequence: TGTGCCAGTAGTATAGTCCCCACAGGGGGCCGGACCGGGGAGCTGTTTTTT.

The table lists this clonotype with many counts. The genes are TRBV11-2 and TRBJ2-7; the match to TRBD2 covers 9 bases. This CDR3 region has 17 residues. The V gene end was trimmed by 2 bases and the J gene end by 4 bases; junction bases not matched to a gene: 12. In germline, CDR1 is SGHAT, CDR2 FQNNGV. CDR3 coding DNA: TGTGCCAGCAGCTTATTGTCTAGCGGGATCCTGTTTTACGAGCAGTACTTC. Protein product: CASSLLSSGILFYEQYF.

The chain uses TRBV6-1 and TRBJ1-1, with TRBD1 identical over 11 bases. The CDR3 length is 16 residues. Germline V gives CDR1 MNHNS, CDR2 SASEGT. Losses at the gene ends were 5 bases for V and 1 base for J; bases not matched to a gene: 6. The CDR3 protein is CASSLGQGVRNTEAFF. The DNA of the CDR3 is TGTGCCAGCAGTCTGGGACAGGGGGTTAGGAACACTGAAGCTTTCTTT.

This clonotype showed up many times. The V gene is TRBV2, the J gene TRBJ1-5, with 11 bases matching TRBD1. This CDR3 spans 15 amino acids. V shed 8 bases and J 4 bases; nucleotides not matched to a gene: 7. Germline CDR1 SNHLY, CDR2 FYNNEI. The CDR3 nucleotides are TGTGCCAGCTCCCGGGACAGGGGGGTTAATCAGCCCCAGCATTTT. It translates to CASSRDRGVNQPQHF.

This clonotype has a count of ten or more. The rearrangement uses TRBV2 and TRBJ2-3, with D perhaps TRBD1 (6 bases). Germline CDR1 and CDR2: SNHLY and FYNNEI. The V and J ends lost 7 bases and 1 base respectively, with 6 bases between them. The CDR3 extends over 12 amino acids. CDR3 sequence: CASNRGTDTQYF. The CDR3 DNA follows: TGTGCCAGCAACAGGGGCACAGATACGCAGTATTTT. The complete variable domain, with remaining parts taken from reference TRBV2 and TRBJ2-3, reads EPEVTQTPSHQVTQMGQEVILRCVPISNHLYFYWYRQILGQKVEFLVSFYNNEISEKSEIFDDQFSVERPDGSNFTLKIRSTKLEDSAMYFCASNRGTDTQYFGPGTRLTVL.

The sample holds many counts of this clonotype. The chain joins TRBV6-2 or TRBV6-3 to TRBJ1-5; weak D call: TRBD1 (6 bases). V dropped 7 bases and J dropped 4 bases, with 11 bases sitting between them. Germline-derived CDR1 and CDR2 are MNHEY and SVGEGT. The CDR3 loop spans 13 amino acids. CDR3 loop: CASTSRGNQPQHF. The DNA for the CDR3 is TGTGCCAGCACATCCAGGGGAAATCAGCCCCAGCATTTT.

This clonotype occurred many times. V is TRBV24-1 and J is TRBJ2-2, with a weak D call TRBD1 (6 bases). The CDR3 has 16 amino acids. CDR1 is KGHDR and CDR2 is SFDVKD in the germline V gene. V gave up 4 bases and J gave up 2 bases, with 13 bases separating them. CDR3 DNA sequence: TGTGCCACCAGTGAGCCACGACAGGAAAACACCGGGGAGCTGTTTTTT. This gives the protein CATSEPRQENTGELFF.

This clonotype was observed a handful of times. The rearrangement links TRBV3-1 to TRBJ2-2; 8 bases line up with TRBD2. Per germline, CDR1 LGHDT and CDR2 YNNKEL (reference sequence). The CDR3 loop spans 17 amino acids. J lost 3 bases, V lost 0 bases, and 6 bases had no gene match. The CDR3 DNA reads TGTGCCAGCAGCCAAGACCCCAGGACTAGCTACACCGGGGAGCTGTTTTTT. Translation gives CASSQDPRTSYTGELFF.

This clonotype was recorded at least ten times. This chain's CDR3 is CASSAQGGPNTEAFF. The CDR3 DNA sequence: TGTGCCAGCAGCGCTCAAGGGGGACCGAACACTGAAGCTTTCTTT. The chain joins TRBV9 to TRBJ1-1; possible D gene TRBD1, 6 bases. The CDR3 length is 15 residues. V gave up 3 bases and J gave up 1 base, with 13 bases separating them. CDR1 is SGDLS, CDR2 YYNGEE, per germline. Drawing the rest from reference TRBV9 and TRBJ1-1, the complete variable domain is DSGVTQTPKHLITATGQRVTLRCSPRSGDLSVYWYQQSLDQGLQFLIQYYNGEERAKGNILERFSAQQFPDLHSELNLSSLELGDSALYFCASSAQGGPNTEAFFGQGTRLTVV.

The chain couples TRBV6-1 to TRBJ1-5; TRBD1 is a possible D gene (5 bases). The length of the CDR3 is 17 residues. The germline gives CDR1 MNHNS, CDR2 SASEGT. V was pared by 4 bases and J by 2 bases, with 18 bases between. The CDR3 loop is CASSVRAVVMGNQPQHF. The DNA for the CDR3 is TGTGCCAGCAGTGTCAGGGCTGTGGTAATGGGCAATCAGCCCCAGCATTTT.

This clonotype was counted many times. The gene calls are TRBV6-2 or TRBV6-3 and TRBJ2-7, with 8 nucleotides matching TRBD1. The CDR3 runs to 15 residues. The V gene's germline CDR1 is MNHEY and CDR2 SVGEGT. Trimming removed 5 bases from V and 0 bases from J; junction bases left unmatched: 6. This CDR3 reads CASSPEGQDSYEQYF. In DNA form, the CDR3 reads TGTGCCAGCAGTCCAGAGGGACAGGACTCCTACGAGCAGTACTTC.

The V call is TRBV20-1, the J call TRBJ2-7; TRBD2 matches at 11 bases. This CDR3 comprises 15 residues. Germline CDR1 DFQATT, CDR2 SNEGSKA (reference sequence). The V and J ends lost 3 bases and 3 bases, in that order; junction bases with no gene match: 7. CDR3 coding DNA: TGCAGTGCTAGCCCTAGCGGGAGGATCTACTACGAGCAGTACTTC. This codes for CSASPSGRIYYEQYF.

This clonotype appeared a few times. The chain combines TRBV3-1 with TRBJ2-3, with 10 bases aligning to TRBD2. Germline V gene data show CDR1 as LGHDT and CDR2 as YNNKEL (reference sequence). This CDR3 spans 16 amino acids. The J segment lost 4 bases and the V segment lost 2 bases, leaving 6 bases of the junction unmatched. The CDR3 nucleotides are TGTGCCAGCAGCCAAAGGACTAGCGGACGCCCAGATACGCAGTATTTT. Its translation is CASSQRTSGRPDTQYF.

There are many counts of this clonotype. At one end the junction does not follow the germline gene, possibly because of a read error. The V gene is TRBV7-6, the J gene TRBJ2-5; D could derive from TRBD1 or TRBD2 (5 bases each). Germline assignment: CDR1 SGHVS and CDR2 FNYEAQ. This CDR3 is built from 17 residues. Written as DNA, the CDR3 is TGTGTCAGCAGCTTAGCATCGTGGGGATGGGGACCGGAGACCCAGTACTTC. Translating it yields CVSSLASWGWGPETQYF.

This clonotype was picked up a small number of times. This sequence joins TRBV13 and TRBJ2-7; 8 bases match TRBD1. J gave up 3 bases and V 4 bases, and 8 bases lay outside the gene matches. The CDR3 is 15 residues long. Germline lookup yields CDR1 PRHDT and CDR2 FYEKMQ (reference sequence). The CDR3 reads CASSSAGQGLYEQYF. The CDR3 DNA reads as TGTGCCAGCAGCTCCGCCGGACAGGGCCTCTACGAGCAGTACTTC.

A word on this clonotype: A read error may explain this, as a much larger clone is one base away. The rearrangement links TRBV29-1 to TRBJ2-7; possibly TRBD1 or TRBD2 for D (5 bases each). The germline V gene encodes CDR1 SQVTM and CDR2 ANQGSEA. The CDR3 runs 13 residues. As DNA, the CDR3 is TGCAGCGTTGTAGGGACGGAGTCCTACGAGCAGTGCTTC. Its protein is CSVVGTESYEQCF.

This rearrangement joins TRBV6-2 or TRBV6-3 to TRBJ2-7, with 16 positions matching TRBD2. There are 19 residues in the CDR3. Trimming at V came to 6 bases and at J to 6 bases, leaving 17 bases not matched to a gene. Germline lookup yields CDR1 MNHEY and CDR2 SVGEGT. The CDR3, as DNA: TGTGCCAGCAGCAGGGGACTAGCGGGAGGGTTTGATGAGGTTAGCGAGCAGTACTTC. Translation: CASSRGLAGGFDEVSEQYF.